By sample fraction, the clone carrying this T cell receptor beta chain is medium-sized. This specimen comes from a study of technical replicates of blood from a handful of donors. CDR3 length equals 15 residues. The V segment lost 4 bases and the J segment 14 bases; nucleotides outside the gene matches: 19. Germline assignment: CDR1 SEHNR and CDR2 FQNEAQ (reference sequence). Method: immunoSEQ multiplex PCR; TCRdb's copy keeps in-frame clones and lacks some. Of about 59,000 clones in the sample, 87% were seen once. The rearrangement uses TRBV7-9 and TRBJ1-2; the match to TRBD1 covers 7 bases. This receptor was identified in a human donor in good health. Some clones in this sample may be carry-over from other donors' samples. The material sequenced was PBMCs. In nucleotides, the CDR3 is TGTGCCAGCAGCTCAAGGACAGGACTCTTTCACGTTCGGACCTTC. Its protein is CASSSRTGLFHVRTF.